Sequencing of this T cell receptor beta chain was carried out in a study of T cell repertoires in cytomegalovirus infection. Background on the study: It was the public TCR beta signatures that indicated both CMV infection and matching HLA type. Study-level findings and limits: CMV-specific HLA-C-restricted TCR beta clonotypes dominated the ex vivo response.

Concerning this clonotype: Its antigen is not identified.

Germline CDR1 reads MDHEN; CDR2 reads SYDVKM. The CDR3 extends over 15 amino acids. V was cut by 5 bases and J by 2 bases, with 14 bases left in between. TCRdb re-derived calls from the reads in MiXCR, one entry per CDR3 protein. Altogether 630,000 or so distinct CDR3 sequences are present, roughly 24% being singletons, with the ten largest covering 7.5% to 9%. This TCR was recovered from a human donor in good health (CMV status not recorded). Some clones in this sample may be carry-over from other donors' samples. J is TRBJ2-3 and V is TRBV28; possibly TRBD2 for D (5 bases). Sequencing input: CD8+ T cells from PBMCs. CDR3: CASSPAETLTDTQYF. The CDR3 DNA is TGTGCCAGCAGTCCAGCGGAGACGCTCACAGATACGCAGTATTTT. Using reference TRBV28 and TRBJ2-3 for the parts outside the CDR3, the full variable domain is DVKVTQSSRYLVKRTGEKVFLECVQDMDHENMFWYRQDPGLGLRLIYFSYDVKMKEKGDIPEGYSVSREKKERFSLILESASTNQTSMYLCASSPAETLTDTQYFGPGTRLTVL.